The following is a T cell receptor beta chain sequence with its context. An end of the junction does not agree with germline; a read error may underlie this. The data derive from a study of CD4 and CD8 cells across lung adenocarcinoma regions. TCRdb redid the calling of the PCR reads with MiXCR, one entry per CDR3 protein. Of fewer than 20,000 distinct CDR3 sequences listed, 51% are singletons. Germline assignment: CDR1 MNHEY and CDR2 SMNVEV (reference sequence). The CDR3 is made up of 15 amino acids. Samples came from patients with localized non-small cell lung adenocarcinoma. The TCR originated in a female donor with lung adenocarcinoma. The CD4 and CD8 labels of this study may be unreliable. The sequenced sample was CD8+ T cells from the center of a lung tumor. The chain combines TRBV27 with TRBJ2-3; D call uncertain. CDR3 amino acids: CASSSVLRATDTQYF. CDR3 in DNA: TGTGCCAGCAGTTCGGTGTTAAGGGCCACAGATACGCAGTACTTT.